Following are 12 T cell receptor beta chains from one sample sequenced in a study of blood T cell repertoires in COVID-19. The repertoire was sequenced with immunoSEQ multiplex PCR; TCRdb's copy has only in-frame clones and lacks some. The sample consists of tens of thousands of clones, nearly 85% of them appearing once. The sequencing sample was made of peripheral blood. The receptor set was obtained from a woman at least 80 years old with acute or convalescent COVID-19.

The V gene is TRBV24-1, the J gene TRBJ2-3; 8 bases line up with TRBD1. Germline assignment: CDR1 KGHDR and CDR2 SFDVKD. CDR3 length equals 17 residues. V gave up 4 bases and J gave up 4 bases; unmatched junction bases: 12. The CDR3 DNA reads TGTGCCACCAGTGAACCTTCCGGACAGGGTAGCCCAGATACGCAGTATTTT. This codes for CATSEPSGQGSPDTQYF.

The CDR3 here is CASSQRPAENTGELFF. Written as DNA, the CDR3 is TGTGCCAGCTCACAGAGGCCCGCCGAGAACACCGGGGAGCTGTTTTTT. V is TRBV18 and J is TRBJ2-2; no clear D gene. CDR1 and CDR2 (germline): KGHSH, LQKENI. The length of the CDR3 is 16 residues. The V gene lost 4 bases and the J gene lost 1 base, with 13 bases spanning the gap.

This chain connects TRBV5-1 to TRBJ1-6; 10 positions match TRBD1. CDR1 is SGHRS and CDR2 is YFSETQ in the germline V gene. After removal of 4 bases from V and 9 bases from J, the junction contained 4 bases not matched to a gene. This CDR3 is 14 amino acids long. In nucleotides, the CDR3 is TGCGCCAGCAGCGCGGGACAGGGGAGTTCACCCCTCCACTTT. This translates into CASSAGQGSSPLHF.

The CDR3 DNA reads TGTGCCAGCAGTCCCCAAATCGGGAACACCGGGGAGCTGTTTTTT. It codes for CASSPQIGNTGELFF. This chain links TRBV6-5 with TRBJ2-2; D remains ambiguous. CDR1 and CDR2 (germline): MNHEY, SVGAGI. There are 15 residues in the CDR3. Trimming cost V 5 bases and J 1 base, with 11 bases left between them.

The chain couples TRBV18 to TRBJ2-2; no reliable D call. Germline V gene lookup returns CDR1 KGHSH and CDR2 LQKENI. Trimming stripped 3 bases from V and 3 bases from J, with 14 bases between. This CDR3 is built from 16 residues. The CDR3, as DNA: TGTGCCAGCTCACCGCCCTCCTCCCCGGACACCGGGGAGCTGTTTTTT. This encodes CASSPPSSPDTGELFF.

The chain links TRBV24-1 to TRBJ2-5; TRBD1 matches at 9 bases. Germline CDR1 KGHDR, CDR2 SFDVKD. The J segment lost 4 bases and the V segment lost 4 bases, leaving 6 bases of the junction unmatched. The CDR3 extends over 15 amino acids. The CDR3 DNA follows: TGTGCCACCAGTGAGTCGGGACAGGGTGGAGAGACCCAGTACTTC. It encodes CATSESGQGGETQYF.

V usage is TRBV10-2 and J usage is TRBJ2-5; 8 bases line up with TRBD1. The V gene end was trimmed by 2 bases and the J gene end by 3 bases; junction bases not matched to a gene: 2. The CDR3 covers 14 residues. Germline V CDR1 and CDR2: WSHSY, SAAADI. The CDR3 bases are TGCGCCAGCAGTGAGGTGGACAGGGAAGAGACCCAGTACTTC. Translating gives CASSEVDREETQYF.

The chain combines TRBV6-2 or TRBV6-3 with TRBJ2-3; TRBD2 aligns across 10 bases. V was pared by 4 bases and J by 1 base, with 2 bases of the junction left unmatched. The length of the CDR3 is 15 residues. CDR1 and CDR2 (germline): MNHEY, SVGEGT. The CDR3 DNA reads TGTGCCAGCAGTTTGCTAGCGGGAGGCACAGATACGCAGTATTTT. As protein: CASSLLAGGTDTQYF.

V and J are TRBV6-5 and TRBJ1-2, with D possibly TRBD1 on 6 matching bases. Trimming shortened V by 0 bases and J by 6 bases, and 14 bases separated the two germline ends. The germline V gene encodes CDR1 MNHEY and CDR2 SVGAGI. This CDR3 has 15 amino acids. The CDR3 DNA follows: TGTGCCAGCAGTTACTCCTTCGACAGGTCGAATGGCTACACCTTC. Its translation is CASSYSFDRSNGYTF.

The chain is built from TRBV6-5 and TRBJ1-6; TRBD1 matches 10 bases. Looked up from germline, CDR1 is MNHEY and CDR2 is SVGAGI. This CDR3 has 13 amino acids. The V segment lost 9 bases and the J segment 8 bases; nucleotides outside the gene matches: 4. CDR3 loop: CASSGTGDSPLHF. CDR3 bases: TGTGCCAGTTCCGGGACAGGGGATTCACCCCTCCACTTT.

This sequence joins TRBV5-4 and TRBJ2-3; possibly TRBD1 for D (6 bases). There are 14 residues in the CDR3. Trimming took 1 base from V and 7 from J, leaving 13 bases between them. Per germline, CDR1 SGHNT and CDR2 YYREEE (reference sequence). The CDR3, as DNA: TGTGCCAGCAGCTTGCGACAGGACAAAAATACGCAGTATTTT. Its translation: CASSLRQDKNTQYF.

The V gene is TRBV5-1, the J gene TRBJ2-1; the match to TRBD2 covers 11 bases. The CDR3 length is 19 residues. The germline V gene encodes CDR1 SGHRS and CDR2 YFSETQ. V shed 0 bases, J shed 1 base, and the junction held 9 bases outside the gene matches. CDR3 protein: CASSLVLAGGQGSYNEQFF. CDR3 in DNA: TGCGCCAGCAGCTTGGTCCTAGCGGGAGGTCAGGGGTCCTACAATGAGCAGTTCTTC.